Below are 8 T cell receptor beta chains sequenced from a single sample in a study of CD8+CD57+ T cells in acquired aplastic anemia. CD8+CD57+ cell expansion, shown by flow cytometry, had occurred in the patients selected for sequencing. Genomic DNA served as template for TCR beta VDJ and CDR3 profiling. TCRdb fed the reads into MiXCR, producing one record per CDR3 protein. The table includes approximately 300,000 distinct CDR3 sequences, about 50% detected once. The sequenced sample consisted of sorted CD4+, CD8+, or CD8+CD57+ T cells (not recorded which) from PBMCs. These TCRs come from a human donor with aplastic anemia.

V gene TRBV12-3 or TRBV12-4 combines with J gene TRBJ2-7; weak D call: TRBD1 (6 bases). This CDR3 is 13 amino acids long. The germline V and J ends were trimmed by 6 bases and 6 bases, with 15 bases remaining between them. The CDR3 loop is CASSPGHVAEQYF. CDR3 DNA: TGTGCCAGCAGCCCGGGACATGTTGCCGAGCAGTACTTC.

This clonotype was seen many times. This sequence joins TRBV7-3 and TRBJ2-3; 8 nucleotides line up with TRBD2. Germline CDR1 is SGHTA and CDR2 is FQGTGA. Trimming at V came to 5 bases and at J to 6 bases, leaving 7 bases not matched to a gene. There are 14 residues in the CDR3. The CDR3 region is CASSPGGVRDTQYF. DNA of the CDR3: TGTGCCAGCAGCCCGGGGGGGGTACGGGATACGCAGTATTTT.

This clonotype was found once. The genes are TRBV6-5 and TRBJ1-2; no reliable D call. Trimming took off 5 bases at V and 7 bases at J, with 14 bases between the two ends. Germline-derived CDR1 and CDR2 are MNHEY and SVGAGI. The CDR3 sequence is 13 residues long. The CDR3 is CASSESLACGYTF. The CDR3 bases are TGTGCCAGCAGTGAAAGTTTGGCCTGTGGCTACACCTTC.

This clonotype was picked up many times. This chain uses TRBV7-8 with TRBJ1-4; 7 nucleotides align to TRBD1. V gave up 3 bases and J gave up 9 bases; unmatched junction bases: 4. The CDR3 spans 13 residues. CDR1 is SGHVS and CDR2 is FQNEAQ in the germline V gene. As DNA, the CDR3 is TGTGCCAGCAGCTTCGTTAGGGGGCAAAAACTGTTTTTT. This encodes CASSFVRGQKLFF.

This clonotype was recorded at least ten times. CDR3 protein: CASSYSGTSEETQYF. CDR3 coding DNA: TGTGCCAGCAGTTACTCGGGGACTAGCGAAGAGACCCAGTACTTC. The chain combines TRBV6-2 or TRBV6-3 with TRBJ2-5; TRBD2 agrees at 10 bases. The CDR3 spans 15 residues. Germline CDR1 reads MNHEY; CDR2 reads SVGEGT. After removal of 0 bases from V and 3 bases from J, the junction contained 1 base not matched to a gene.

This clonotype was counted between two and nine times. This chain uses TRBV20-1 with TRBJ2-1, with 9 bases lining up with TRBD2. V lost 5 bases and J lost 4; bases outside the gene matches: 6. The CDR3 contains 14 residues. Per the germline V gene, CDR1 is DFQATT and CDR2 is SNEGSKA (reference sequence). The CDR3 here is CSAGSSGKYNEQFF. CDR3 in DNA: TGCAGTGCTGGATCTAGCGGGAAGTACAATGAGCAGTTCTTC.

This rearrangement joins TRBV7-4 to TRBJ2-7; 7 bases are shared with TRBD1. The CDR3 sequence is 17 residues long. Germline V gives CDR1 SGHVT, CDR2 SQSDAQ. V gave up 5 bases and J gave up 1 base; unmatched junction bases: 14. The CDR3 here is CASSILNRGLHSYEQYF. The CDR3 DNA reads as TGTGCCAGCAGCATACTTAACAGGGGTCTTCATTCCTACGAGCAGTACTTC.

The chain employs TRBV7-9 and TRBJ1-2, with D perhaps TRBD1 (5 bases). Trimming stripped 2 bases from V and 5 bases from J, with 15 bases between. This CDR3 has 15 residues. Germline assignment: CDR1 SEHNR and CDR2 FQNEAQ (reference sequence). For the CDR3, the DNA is TGTGCCAGCAGCTTAACGGACAAAAGCGGTTATGGCTACACCTTC. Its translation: CASSLTDKSGYGYTF. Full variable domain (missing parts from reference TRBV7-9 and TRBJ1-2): DTGVSQNPRHKITKRGQNVTFRCDPISEHNRLYWYRQTLGQGPEFLTYFQNEAQLEKSRLLSDRFSAERPKGSFSTLEIQRTEQGDSAMYLCASSLTDKSGYGYTFGSGTRLTVV.